The rows below give T cell receptor beta chains drawn from one sample of a study of blood T cell repertoires in COVID-19. The protocol was immunoSEQ multiplex PCR, while the TCRdb copy is restricted to in-frame clones and leaves out a portion. The sample includes approximately 130,000 clones, roughly 79% of them seen just once. Sequenced sample: peripheral blood. The receptors come from a human donor in a cohort sampled during active COVID-19. Each CDR3 is given with its conserved first and last residue. The order of the fields is V gene, CDR3 protein.

v_gene: TRBV5-4
CDR3aa: CASSPDRGYEQYF

v_gene: TRBV6-4
CDR3aa: CASNGEEATNEKLFF

v_gene: TRBV11-2
CDR3aa: CASSFATLPTGELFF

v_gene: TRBV5-1
CDR3aa: CASSPRGGPNNEKLFF

v_gene: TRBV18
CDR3aa: CASSSSDRNGETQYF

v_gene: TRBV10-3
CDR3aa: CAISESTREGLNYGYTF

v_gene: TRBV27
CDR3aa: CASSLGTVGGNQPQHF

v_gene: TRBV12-3/TRBV12-4
CDR3aa: CASSPQDNYGYTF

v_gene: TRBV7-9
CDR3aa: CASSSQGADSPLHF

v_gene: TRBV5-4
CDR3aa: CASSSTSGGNEQFF

v_gene: TRBV7-2
CDR3aa: CASSSRPELSDTQYF

v_gene: TRBV5-6
CDR3aa: CASSLLRQGNFANRSPLHF

v_gene: TRBV20-1
CDR3aa: CSAAGAAAAFF

v_gene: TRBV2
CDR3aa: CASSDNRAGANVLTF

v_gene: TRBV6-5
CDR3aa: CASSTREGSTEAFF

v_gene: TRBV7-9
CDR3aa: CASSREGGYEQYF